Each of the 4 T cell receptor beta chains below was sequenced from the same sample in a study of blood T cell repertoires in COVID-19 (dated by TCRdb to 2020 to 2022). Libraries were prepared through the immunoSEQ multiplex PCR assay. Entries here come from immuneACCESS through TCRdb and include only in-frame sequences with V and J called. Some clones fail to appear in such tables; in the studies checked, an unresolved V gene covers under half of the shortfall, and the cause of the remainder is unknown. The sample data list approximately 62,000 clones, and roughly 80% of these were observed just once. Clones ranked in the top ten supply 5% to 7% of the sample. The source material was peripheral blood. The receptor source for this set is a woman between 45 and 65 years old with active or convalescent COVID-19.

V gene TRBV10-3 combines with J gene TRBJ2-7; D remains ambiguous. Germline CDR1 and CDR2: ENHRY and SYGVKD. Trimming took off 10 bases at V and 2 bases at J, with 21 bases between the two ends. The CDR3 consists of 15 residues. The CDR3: CATEDRDIYPYEQYF. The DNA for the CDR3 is TGTGCCACCGAAGACCGAGACATCTACCCCTACGAGCAGTACTTC.

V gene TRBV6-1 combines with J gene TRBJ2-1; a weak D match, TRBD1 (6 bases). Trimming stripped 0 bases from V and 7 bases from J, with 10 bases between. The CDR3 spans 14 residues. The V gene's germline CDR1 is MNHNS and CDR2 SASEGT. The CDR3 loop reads CASSEAQGLNEQFF. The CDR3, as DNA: TGTGCCAGCAGTGAAGCGCAGGGGCTTAATGAGCAGTTCTTC.

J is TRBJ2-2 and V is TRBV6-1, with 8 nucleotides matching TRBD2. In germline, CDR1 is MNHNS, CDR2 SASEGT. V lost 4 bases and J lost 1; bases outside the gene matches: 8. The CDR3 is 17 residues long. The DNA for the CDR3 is TGTGCCAGCAGTGTCTTCGGGAGGGGGGGGAACACCGGGGAGCTGTTTTTT. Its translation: CASSVFGRGGNTGELFF.

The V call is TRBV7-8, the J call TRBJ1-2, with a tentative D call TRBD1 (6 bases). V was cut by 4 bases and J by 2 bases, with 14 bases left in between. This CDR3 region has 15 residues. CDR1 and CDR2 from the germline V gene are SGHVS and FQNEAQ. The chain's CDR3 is CASSSILDRNYGYTF. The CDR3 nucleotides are TGTGCCAGCAGCTCCATTCTTGACAGGAACTATGGCTACACCTTC.